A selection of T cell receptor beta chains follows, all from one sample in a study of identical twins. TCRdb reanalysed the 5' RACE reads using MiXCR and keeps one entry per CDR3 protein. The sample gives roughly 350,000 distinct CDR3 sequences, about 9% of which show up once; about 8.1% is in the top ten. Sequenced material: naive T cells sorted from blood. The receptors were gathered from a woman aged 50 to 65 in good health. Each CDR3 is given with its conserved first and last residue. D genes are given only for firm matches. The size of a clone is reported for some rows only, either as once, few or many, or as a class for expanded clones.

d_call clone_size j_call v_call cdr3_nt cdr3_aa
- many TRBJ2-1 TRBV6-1 TGTGCCAGCCTTTCCCTTCAACGGAGCTCCTACAATGAGCAGTTCTTC CASLSLQRSSYNEQFF
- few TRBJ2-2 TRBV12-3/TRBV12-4 TGTGCCAGCAGTAATAGGGTCCTGGGCAACACCGGGGAGCTGTTTTTT CASSNRVLGNTGELFF
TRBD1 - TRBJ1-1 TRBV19 TGTGCCAGTAGTATCGCTACAGGGGGGAGGAACACTGAAGCTTTCTTT CASSIATGGRNTEAFF
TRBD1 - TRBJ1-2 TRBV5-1 TGCGCCAGCACCCTCTGGCCGAATTTACAGGGGGACTATGGCTACACCTTC CASTLWPNLQGDYGYTF
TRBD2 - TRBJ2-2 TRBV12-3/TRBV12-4 TGTGCCAGCAGTGGCCTAGCGGGAAGTGTCGGGGAGCTGTTTTTT CASSGLAGSVGELFF
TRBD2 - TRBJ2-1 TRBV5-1 TGCGCCAGCAGCACGCGGGGGGTCGAGCAGTTCTTC CASSTRGVEQFF
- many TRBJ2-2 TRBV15 TGTGCCACCAATGGAGGGAGTAGTCGGACCGGGGAGCTGTTTTTT CATNGGSSRTGELFF
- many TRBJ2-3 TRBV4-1 TGCGCCAGCAGCCCCCAACAGGGCCAGGATACGCAGTATTTT CASSPQQGQDTQYF
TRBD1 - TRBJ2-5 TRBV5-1 TGCGCCAGCAGCTGGGACAGGGCTCATCAAGAGACCCAGTACTTC CASSWDRAHQETQYF
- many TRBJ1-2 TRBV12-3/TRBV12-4 TGTGCCAGCAGTCGGGTTGTCTATGGCTACACCTTC CASSRVVYGYTF
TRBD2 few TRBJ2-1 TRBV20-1 TGCAGTGCTTCGGGAGGCAGCAATGAGCAGTTCTTC CSASGGSNEQFF
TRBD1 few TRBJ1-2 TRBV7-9 TGTGCCAGCAGCTTAGGGGGACAGCTCTATGGCTACACCTTC CASSLGGQLYGYTF
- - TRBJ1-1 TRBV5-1 TGCGCCAGCAGCTTGGGCAGGGCTGAAGCTTTCTTT CASSLGRAEAFF
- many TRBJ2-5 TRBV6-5 TGTGCCAGCAGTTACTTCAGAAGGGGGCAAGAGACCCAGTACTTC CASSYFRRGQETQYF
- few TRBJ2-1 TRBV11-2 TGTGCCAGCAGCTTAGTCGGGGGAGTATACAATGAGCAGTTCTTC CASSLVGGVYNEQFF
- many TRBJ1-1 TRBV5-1 TGCGCCAGCAGCTTGAGAGTTGGGGACACTGAAGCTTTCTTT CASSLRVGDTEAFF
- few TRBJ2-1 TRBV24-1 TGTGCCACCAGTGAAGGTGACTTCCCCCAGGGGAATGAGCAGTTCTTC CATSEGDFPQGNEQFF
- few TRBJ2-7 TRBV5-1 TGCGCCAGCAGAGACGATTCCTACGAGCAGTACTTC CASRDDSYEQYF
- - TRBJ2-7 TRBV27 TGTGCCAGCAGACCTGGACATCAATTCGACGAGCAGTACTTC CASRPGHQFDEQYF
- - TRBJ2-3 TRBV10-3 TGTGCCATCAGTGACTCTAGCACAGATACGCAGTATTTT CAISDSSTDTQYF
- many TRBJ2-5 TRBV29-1 TGCAGCGTCACCTTTTCCGAGACCCAGTACTTC CSVTFSETQYF
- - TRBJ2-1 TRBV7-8 TGTGCCAGCAGCGCCTGGACGGGGAACAATGAGCAGTTCTTC CASSAWTGNNEQFF
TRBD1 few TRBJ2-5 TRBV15 TGTGCCACGAGCAGGGGGCGCAAAGAGACCCAGTACTTC CATSRGRKETQYF
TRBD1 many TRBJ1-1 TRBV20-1 TGCAGTGCGCGGACAGGGGGTCCTGAAGCTTTCTTT CSARTGGPEAFF
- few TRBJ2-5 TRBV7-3 TGTGCCAGCAGCCCTCTGGGGGAGGAGACCCAGTACTTC CASSPLGEETQYF
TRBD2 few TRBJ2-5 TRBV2 TGTGCCAGCAGTTTGACTAGCGTTTTAGAGACCCAGTACTTC CASSLTSVLETQYF
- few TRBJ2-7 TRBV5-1 TGCGCCAGCAGCTTGGTGCGCGGGGGCGGCGAGCAGTACTTC CASSLVRGGGEQYF
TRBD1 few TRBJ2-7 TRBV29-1 TGCAGCGTGGAGGCAGGGGGCTCCTACGAGCAGTACTTC CSVEAGGSYEQYF
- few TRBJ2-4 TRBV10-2 TGCGCCAGCAGTGAGTTGCGCTCCGGTTTAGCCAAAAACATTCAGTACTTC CASSELRSGLAKNIQYF
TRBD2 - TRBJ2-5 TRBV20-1 TGCAGTTACCAGGGACTAGCGCCCTCCGGGGCCCAGTACTTC CSYQGLAPSGAQYF
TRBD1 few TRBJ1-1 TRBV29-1 TGCAGCGTTGAACCCTCGACAGGGGGAGGGACTGAAGCTTTCTTT CSVEPSTGGGTEAFF
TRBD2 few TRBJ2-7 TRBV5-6 TGTGCCAGCAGCCCACCTAGCGGGAGTGTTTCCGAGCAGTACTTC CASSPPSGSVSEQYF
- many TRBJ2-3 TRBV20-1 TGCAGTGCTAGAGATTTTACCTTAGCGGCCTCAAGGGATACGCAGTATTTT CSARDFTLAASRDTQYF
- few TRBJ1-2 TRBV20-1 TGCAGTGCCCCGGACGGACTTATTGGCTACACCTTC CSAPDGLIGYTF
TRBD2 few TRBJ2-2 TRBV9 TGTGCCAGCAGCGTACGGGGGGACTACACCGGGGAGCTGTTTTTT CASSVRGDYTGELFF
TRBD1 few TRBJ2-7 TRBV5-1 TGCGCCAGCAGCTTGGAGGGACAGGGGGCTTACGAGCAGTACTTC CASSLEGQGAYEQYF
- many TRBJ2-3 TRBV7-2 TGTGCCAGCAGCCACCCGGGGAGGTTAGCGCCCGGAACAGATACGCAGTATTTT CASSHPGRLAPGTDTQYF
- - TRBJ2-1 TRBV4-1 TGCGCCAGCAGCTCAAGAGCGAGCTACACCTACAATGAGCAGTTCTTC CASSSRASYTYNEQFF
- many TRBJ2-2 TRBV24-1 TGTGCCACCAGTGTTTTGCTAAGCGGGGAGCTGTTTTTT CATSVLLSGELFF
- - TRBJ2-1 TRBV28 TGTGCCAGCAGGGGTAGTCCCTACAATGAGCAGTTCTTC CASRGSPYNEQFF
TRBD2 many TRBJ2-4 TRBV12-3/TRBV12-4 TGTGCCAGCAGCCCAAGCGGGACAGCCAAAAACATTCAGTACTTC CASSPSGTAKNIQYF
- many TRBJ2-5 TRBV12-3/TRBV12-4 TGTGCCAGCAGTTCACCAACTAGAGGCCCGGAGACCCAGTACTTC CASSSPTRGPETQYF
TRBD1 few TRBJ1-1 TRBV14 TGTGCCAGCAGCCACAAACAGGGGGGGACTGAAGCTTTCTTT CASSHKQGGTEAFF
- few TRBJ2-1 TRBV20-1 TGCAGTGCCCAGAGGGTTAGCGGAGGCGGTGAGCAGTTCTTC CSAQRVSGGGEQFF
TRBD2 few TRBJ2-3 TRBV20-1 TGCAGTGCTCTCCCCTTTAGCGGGACCCCTAGCACAGATACGCAGTATTTT CSALPFSGTPSTDTQYF
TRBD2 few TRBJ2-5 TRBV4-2 TGTGCCAGCAGCCCCCAGGGATCCTCTAGCGGGATAAAACAAGAGACCCAGTACTTC CASSPQGSSSGIKQETQYF
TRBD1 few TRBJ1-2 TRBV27 TGTGCCAGCAGTTACAGGGGGCTACTTGGCTACACCTTC CASSYRGLLGYTF
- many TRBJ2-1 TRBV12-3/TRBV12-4 TGTGCCAGCAGTTCCCCGTATAGTGAGCAGTTCTTC CASSSPYSEQFF
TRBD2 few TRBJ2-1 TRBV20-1 TGCAGTGCTAGACTTGGACTAGCGGGGAGGGGCTCCTACAATGAGCAGTTCTTC CSARLGLAGRGSYNEQFF
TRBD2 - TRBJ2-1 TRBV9 TGTGCCAGCAGCCCCCCAGCGGGAGGGCCGAATTCTCTTTACAATGAGCAGTTCTTC CASSPPAGGPNSLYNEQFF
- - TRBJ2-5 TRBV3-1 TGTGCCAGCAGCCAAGGGGCCTGGGAGACCCAGTACTTC CASSQGAWETQYF
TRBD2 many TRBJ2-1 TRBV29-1 TGCAGCGTTGAAATGCGAGTAGCGGGAGGGCCGGGTGAGCAGTTCTTC CSVEMRVAGGPGEQFF
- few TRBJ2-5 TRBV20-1 TGCAGTGCTAGAGAGGGCCTAGCAGCGGAGACCCAGTACTTC CSAREGLAAETQYF
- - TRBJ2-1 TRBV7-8 TGTGCCAGCAGCCCGGGCCTCAATGAGCAGTTCTTC CASSPGLNEQFF